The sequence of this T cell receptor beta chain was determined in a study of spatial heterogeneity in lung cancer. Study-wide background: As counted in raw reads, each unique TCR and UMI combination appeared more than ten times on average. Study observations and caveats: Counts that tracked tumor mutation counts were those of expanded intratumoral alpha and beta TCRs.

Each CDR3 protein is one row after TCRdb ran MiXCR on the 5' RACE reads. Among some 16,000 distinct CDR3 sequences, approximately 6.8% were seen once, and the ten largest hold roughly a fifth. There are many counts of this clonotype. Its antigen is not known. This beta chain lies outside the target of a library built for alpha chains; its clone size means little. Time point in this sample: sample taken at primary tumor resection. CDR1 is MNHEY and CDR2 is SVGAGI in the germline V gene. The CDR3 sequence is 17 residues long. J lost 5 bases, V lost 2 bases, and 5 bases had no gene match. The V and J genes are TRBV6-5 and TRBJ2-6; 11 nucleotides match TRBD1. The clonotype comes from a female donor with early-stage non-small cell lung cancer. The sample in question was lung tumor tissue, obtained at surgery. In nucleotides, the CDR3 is TGTGCCAGCAGTTACGCGGACAGGGGGCGTTGGGCCAACGTCCTGACTTTC. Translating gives CASSYADRGRWANVLTF.